These T cell receptor beta chains were read from a single sample in a study of T cell repertoires in aging, cancer and after chemotherapy. TCRdb processed the multiplex PCR reads anew with MiXCR; each CDR3 protein has one entry. In the table there are 8,100 or so distinct CDR3 sequences, roughly 32% of which are singletons. Material: blood. These receptors all stem from a human donor in good health. CDR3s include the opening cysteine and the closing phenylalanine or tryptophan. D genes are given only for firm matches. Only some rows state a clone size, as once, few, many or a class for expanded clones.

J gene: TRBJ2-7; V gene: TRBV7-2; D gene: -; clone size: -; CDR3 protein: CASSSQTSSYEQYF; CDR3 DNA: TGTGCCAGCAGCTCTCAAACTAGCAGCTACGAGCAGTACTTC
J gene: TRBJ2-7; V gene: TRBV19; D gene: -; clone size: -; CDR3 protein: CASSIRDTKTYEQYF; CDR3 DNA: TGTGCCAGTAGTATCCGGGACACTAAAACCTACGAGCAGTACTTC
J gene: TRBJ1-6; V gene: TRBV20-1; D gene: -; clone size: -; CDR3 protein: CSARGGNKDNSPLHF; CDR3 DNA: TGCAGTGCTAGAGGGGGGAACAAGGATAATTCACCCCTCCACTTT
J gene: TRBJ2-2; V gene: TRBV30; D gene: TRBD1; clone size: -; CDR3 protein: CAWGQGDTGELFF; CDR3 DNA: TGTGCCTGGGGACAGGGGGACACCGGGGAGCTGTTTTTT
J gene: TRBJ1-1; V gene: TRBV27; D gene: TRBD1; clone size: few; CDR3 protein: CASSPRGTGKSEAFF; CDR3 DNA: TGTGCCAGCAGTCCGCGGGGGACAGGGAAATCTGAAGCTTTCTTT
J gene: TRBJ1-5; V gene: TRBV30; D gene: -; clone size: few; CDR3 protein: CAWSVSRNQPQHF; CDR3 DNA: TGTGCCTGGAGTGTATCCCGTAATCAGCCCCAGCATTTT
J gene: TRBJ2-5; V gene: TRBV20-1; D gene: TRBD1; clone size: -; CDR3 protein: CSAGDRGRPAGETQYF; CDR3 DNA: TGCAGTGCTGGGGACAGGGGCCGACCAGCCGGGGAGACCCAGTACTTC
J gene: TRBJ1-1; V gene: TRBV7-2; D gene: TRBD1; clone size: -; CDR3 protein: CASSIDRETEAFF; CDR3 DNA: TGTGCCAGCAGCATAGACAGGGAGACTGAAGCTTTCTTT
J gene: TRBJ2-2; V gene: TRBV12-3/TRBV12-4; D gene: -; clone size: -; CDR3 protein: CASGASNGPPNTGELFF; CDR3 DNA: TGTGCTAGTGGTGCCTCGAACGGGCCGCCGAACACCGGGGAGCTGTTTTTT
J gene: TRBJ2-3; V gene: TRBV7-9; D gene: -; clone size: -; CDR3 protein: CASSLEGSSTDTQYF; CDR3 DNA: TGTGCCAGCAGCTTAGAGGGCTCCAGCACAGATACGCAGTATTTT
J gene: TRBJ2-7; V gene: TRBV4-2; D gene: -; clone size: -; CDR3 protein: CASSQEGDTVYEQYF; CDR3 DNA: TGTGCCAGCAGCCAAGAGGGCGACACTGTTTACGAGCAGTACTTC
J gene: TRBJ2-3; V gene: TRBV18; D gene: -; clone size: few; CDR3 protein: CASSQRRREGTDTQYF; CDR3 DNA: TGTGCCAGCTCACAGAGGCGGCGGGAAGGCACAGATACGCAGTATTTT
J gene: TRBJ2-3; V gene: TRBV29-1; D gene: TRBD2; clone size: medium-sized; CDR3 protein: CSATWRGADTQYF; CDR3 DNA: TGCAGCGCAACGTGGCGGGGGGCAGATACGCAGTATTTT
J gene: TRBJ1-2; V gene: TRBV20-1; D gene: -; clone size: few; CDR3 protein: CSASIVMVRGGLF; CDR3 DNA: TGCAGTGCTAGCATAGTGATGGTAAGAGGGGGTCTATTC
J gene: TRBJ1-5; V gene: TRBV6-5; D gene: TRBD1; clone size: -; CDR3 protein: CASAEQGGGNQPQHF; CDR3 DNA: TGTGCCAGCGCCGAGCAGGGGGGTGGCAATCAGCCCCAGCATTTT
J gene: TRBJ2-5; V gene: TRBV18; D gene: TRBD2; clone size: few; CDR3 protein: CASSPGGLSETQYF; CDR3 DNA: TGTGCCAGCTCACCGGGGGGGTTAAGCGAGACCCAGTACTTC
J gene: TRBJ2-5; V gene: TRBV24-1; D gene: TRBD2; clone size: -; CDR3 protein: CATSDFGGGEPQETQYF; CDR3 DNA: TGTGCCACCAGTGATTTTGGCGGGGGGGAGCCTCAAGAGACCCAGTACTTC
J gene: TRBJ2-3; V gene: TRBV27; D gene: -; clone size: -; CDR3 protein: CASATERERGDMQYF; CDR3 DNA: TGTGCCTCTGCAACGGAACGGGAGCGAGGAGATATGCAGTATTTT
J gene: TRBJ2-1; V gene: TRBV12-3/TRBV12-4; D gene: TRBD2; clone size: -; CDR3 protein: CASSLSVAGADEQFF; CDR3 DNA: TGTGCCAGCAGTTTATCGGTAGCGGGAGCCGATGAGCAGTTCTTC
J gene: TRBJ1-1; V gene: TRBV29-1; D gene: -; clone size: medium-sized; CDR3 protein: CSAQFDTEAFF; CDR3 DNA: TGCAGCGCTCAATTCGACACTGAAGCTTTCTTT
J gene: TRBJ2-1; V gene: TRBV11-2; D gene: -; clone size: few; CDR3 protein: CASSFRQDTYNEQFF; CDR3 DNA: TGTGCCAGCAGCTTCAGACAGGACACCTACAATGAGCAGTTCTTC
J gene: TRBJ2-3; V gene: TRBV6-1; D gene: TRBD2; clone size: once; CDR3 protein: CASSELAGGLYRDTQYF; CDR3 DNA: TGTGCCAGCAGTGAACTAGCGGGAGGGCTCTACCGGGATACGCAGTATTTT
J gene: TRBJ2-4; V gene: TRBV6-1; D gene: -; clone size: -; CDR3 protein: CASSDAGIGNIQYF; CDR3 DNA: TGTGCCAGCAGTGACGCAGGGATCGGAAACATTCAGTACTTC
J gene: TRBJ2-5; V gene: TRBV5-4; D gene: -; clone size: -; CDR3 protein: CASSSLSKETQYF; CDR3 DNA: TGTGCCAGCAGTTCCCTCAGTAAAGAGACCCAGTACTTC
J gene: TRBJ1-2; V gene: TRBV20-1; D gene: TRBD1; clone size: few; CDR3 protein: CSARQGANGYTF; CDR3 DNA: TGCAGTGCTAGACAGGGGGCTAATGGCTACACCTTC
J gene: TRBJ2-1; V gene: TRBV27; D gene: TRBD2; clone size: -; CDR3 protein: CASTRLAGTINEQFF; CDR3 DNA: TGTGCCAGCACTAGACTAGCGGGTACTATCAATGAGCAGTTCTTC
J gene: TRBJ1-1; V gene: TRBV7-9; D gene: -; clone size: -; CDR3 protein: CASSLRSGGNTEAFF; CDR3 DNA: TGTGCCAGCAGCTTAAGGTCCGGCGGGAACACTGAAGCTTTCTTT
J gene: TRBJ2-5; V gene: TRBV20-1; D gene: -; clone size: few; CDR3 protein: CSASHGGSTQETQYF; CDR3 DNA: TGCAGTGCCTCGCACGGCGGCTCTACCCAAGAGACCCAGTACTTC
J gene: TRBJ2-1; V gene: TRBV20-1; D gene: -; clone size: few; CDR3 protein: CSARDRDRSLVDEQFF; CDR3 DNA: TGCAGTGCTAGAGATCGGGACCGCTCGTTGGTGGATGAGCAGTTCTTC
J gene: TRBJ2-1; V gene: TRBV6-5; D gene: TRBD2; clone size: -; CDR3 protein: CASTRLAGGLGIGNEQFF; CDR3 DNA: TGTGCCAGCACTAGACTAGCGGGAGGGTTGGGGATTGGCAATGAGCAGTTCTTC